Shown below are 15 T cell receptor beta chains from a single sample sequenced in a study of blood T cell repertoires in COVID-19. Produced via immunoSEQ multiplex PCR; TCRdb's table is partial and in-frame only. Of about 230,000 clones in the sample, over 75% are singletons; the top ten hold under 14%. Material for sequencing was peripheral blood. The receptors were gathered from a man aged 45 to 65 with COVID-19, enrolled during active disease.

The chain couples TRBV3-1 (or the pseudogene TRBV3-2) to TRBJ2-2; no clear D gene. Germline V gives CDR1 LGHDT, CDR2 YNNKEL (reference sequence). V was pared by 1 base and J by 5 bases, with 8 bases between. This CDR3 is built from 14 residues. CDR3 sequence reads: CASSQGGKTGELFF. The DNA of the CDR3 is TGTGCCAGCAGCCAAGGTGGCAAAACCGGGGAGCTGTTTTTT.

The chain is built from TRBV19 and TRBJ1-3; D gene ambiguous. There are 12 residues in the CDR3. Germline V lookup: CDR1 LNHDA, CDR2 SQIVND (reference sequence). V lost 10 bases and J lost 0, with 7 bases in between. As DNA, the CDR3 is TGTGCCACGCTCAGCTCTGGAAACACCATATATTTT. This encodes CATLSSGNTIYF.

The chain combines TRBV19 with TRBJ1-3, with 7 bases matching TRBD1. The V gene's germline CDR1 is LNHDA and CDR2 SQIVND (reference sequence). V trimming: 6 bases; J trimming: 0 bases; junction bases outside the gene matches: 5. The CDR3 runs 15 residues. For the CDR3, the DNA is TGTGCCAGTAGAACCGGGACAGCCTCTGGAAACACCATATATTTT. Protein sequence: CASRTGTASGNTIYF.

The rearrangement joins TRBV27 to TRBJ1-2; 7 positions agree with TRBD1. The CDR3 totals 13 residues. From germline, CDR1 is MNHEY and CDR2 SMNVEV (reference sequence). With V trimmed by 5 bases and J by 7 bases, 7 bases remained unmatched. The CDR3 here is CASSTDRVLGYTF. Written as DNA, the CDR3 is TGTGCCAGCAGTACTGACAGGGTGCTTGGCTACACCTTC.

This chain joins TRBV19 and TRBJ1-5; 7 bases align to TRBD1. The length of the CDR3 is 15 residues. CDR1 and CDR2 (germline): LNHDA, SQIVND (reference sequence). J lost 4 bases, V lost 7 bases, and 10 bases had no gene match. The CDR3 protein is CASIRGQEPNQPQHF. The DNA for the CDR3 is TGTGCCAGTATCAGAGGACAGGAGCCTAATCAGCCCCAGCATTTT.

The rearrangement uses TRBV7-6 and TRBJ1-5, with 12 bases aligning to TRBD1. V gave up 0 bases and J gave up 6 bases; unmatched junction bases: 15. Per the germline V gene, CDR1 is SGHVS and CDR2 is FNYEAQ. The CDR3 has 20 residues. Here the CDR3 DNA reads TGTGCCAGCAGCTTAGCCGTAACCGCCCCGGGACAGGGGGCGTTTCAGCCCCAGCATTTT. Protein: CASSLAVTAPGQGAFQPQHF.

The chain carries TRBV27 and TRBJ1-6; 7 nucleotides match TRBD1. The CDR3 loop spans 15 amino acids. Trimming at V came to 7 bases and at J to 8 bases, leaving 11 bases not matched to a gene. Germline lookup yields CDR1 MNHEY and CDR2 SMNVEV (reference sequence). In DNA, the CDR3 is TGTGCCAGCACCCCCGATGGACAGGATGATTCACCCCTCCACTTT. This sequence encodes CASTPDGQDDSPLHF.

The chain uses TRBV3-1 (or the pseudogene TRBV3-2) and TRBJ2-2, with D maybe TRBD2 (5 bases). V was trimmed by 4 bases and J by 6 bases, leaving 9 bases between them. The CDR3 contains 13 residues. From germline, CDR1 is LGHDT and CDR2 YNNKEL (reference sequence). CDR3: CASSRGRSGELFF. CDR3 DNA: TGTGCCAGCAGCCGAGGGAGATCCGGGGAGCTGTTTTTT.

The genes are TRBV7-9 and TRBJ1-1; TRBD1 agrees at 9 bases. The CDR3 length is 15 residues. Losses at the gene ends were 4 bases for V and 4 bases for J; bases not matched to a gene: 7. The germline V gene has CDR1 SEHNR and CDR2 FQNEAQ (reference sequence). The CDR3 loop is CASSSNRDRVTEAFF. The DNA for the CDR3 is TGTGCCAGCAGCTCAAACCGGGACAGGGTCACTGAAGCTTTCTTT.

This clone has just one count. The chain combines TRBV3-1 (or the pseudogene TRBV3-2) with TRBJ2-1; TRBD2 agrees at 10 bases. Losses at the gene ends were 0 bases for V and 10 bases for J; bases not matched to a gene: 15. The CDR3 loop spans 18 amino acids. Looked up from germline, CDR1 is LGHDT and CDR2 is YNNKEL (reference sequence). In DNA, the CDR3 is TGTGCCAGCAGCCAAGATCAGGGTAGCGGGAGGCTAACGGGGGAGCAGTTCTTC. Its translation: CASSQDQGSGRLTGEQFF.

V gene TRBV4-1 combines with J gene TRBJ1-2, with a possible D match to TRBD1 (6 bases). V lost 1 base and J 6 bases, leaving 18 bases between the germline ends. CDR1 is MGHRA and CDR2 is YSYEKL in the germline V gene. The CDR3 has 16 residues. The CDR3 is CASSQAPTGWKDGYTF. The CDR3 DNA is TGCGCCAGCAGCCAAGCTCCGACAGGTTGGAAGGATGGCTACACCTTC.

This sequence joins TRBV14 and TRBJ2-6; D might be TRBD2 (5 bases). The V gene's germline CDR1 is SGHDN and CDR2 FVKESK. V was cut by 3 bases and J by 2 bases, with 11 bases left in between. This CDR3 has 16 amino acids. The CDR3 reads CASSHLSEAGANVLTF. For the CDR3, the DNA is TGTGCCAGCAGCCACCTATCGGAGGCTGGGGCCAACGTCCTGACTTTC.

The V and J genes are TRBV5-6 and TRBJ2-3; D unresolved. This CDR3 spans 16 amino acids. Trimming left V 5 bases short and J 1 base short, with 17 bases between. Looked up from germline, CDR1 is SGHDT and CDR2 is YYEEEE. The CDR3 DNA reads TGTGCCAGCAGTCTACGGGTCCAGTCGGGCACAGATACGCAGTATTTT. This encodes CASSLRVQSGTDTQYF.

The chain couples TRBV11-2 to TRBJ2-1; tentatively, D is TRBD2 (5 bases). V was trimmed by 6 bases and J by 7 bases, leaving 16 bases between them. The CDR3 spans 14 residues. CDR1 and CDR2 from the germline V gene are SGHAT and FQNNGV. Written as DNA, the CDR3 is TGTGCCAGCAGACCCGGACTCATGGAAAATGAGCAGTTCTTC. It codes for CASRPGLMENEQFF.

The gene calls are TRBV10-1 and TRBJ2-7, with 9 bases aligning to TRBD2. V shed 5 bases, J shed 4 bases, and the junction held 6 bases outside the gene matches. CDR1 and CDR2 (germline): WNHNN, SYGVQD (reference sequence). The CDR3 has 14 residues. CDR3 coding DNA: TGCGCCAGCAGTAACTTTCTAGCGGGGTACGAGCAGTACTTC. It yields the protein CASSNFLAGYEQYF.